The clone carrying this T cell receptor beta chain showed up just once. What it binds is unknown. The sample originates from a study of T cell repertoires and HLA-DP antigens. The germline CDR1 and CDR2 sequences are MGHDK and SYGVNS. V was pared by 3 bases and J by 1 base, with 16 bases between. The CDR3 is 17 residues long. Profiling relied on immunoSEQ multiplex PCR, and the TCRdb table lists in-frame clones only, not all of them. The table includes some 110,000 clones, over 90% detected once. The chain links TRBV25-1 to TRBJ1-5, with TRBD1 as a possible D gene (5 bases). The sequence was collected from a woman under 30 in good health and CMV-seronegative. The sample consisted of CD4+ T cells from PBMCs. Here the CDR3 DNA reads TGTGCCAGCAGTGACCCCCCCGGGGGGGTAAGCAATCAGCCCCAGCATTTT. It yields the protein CASSDPPGGVSNQPQHF.